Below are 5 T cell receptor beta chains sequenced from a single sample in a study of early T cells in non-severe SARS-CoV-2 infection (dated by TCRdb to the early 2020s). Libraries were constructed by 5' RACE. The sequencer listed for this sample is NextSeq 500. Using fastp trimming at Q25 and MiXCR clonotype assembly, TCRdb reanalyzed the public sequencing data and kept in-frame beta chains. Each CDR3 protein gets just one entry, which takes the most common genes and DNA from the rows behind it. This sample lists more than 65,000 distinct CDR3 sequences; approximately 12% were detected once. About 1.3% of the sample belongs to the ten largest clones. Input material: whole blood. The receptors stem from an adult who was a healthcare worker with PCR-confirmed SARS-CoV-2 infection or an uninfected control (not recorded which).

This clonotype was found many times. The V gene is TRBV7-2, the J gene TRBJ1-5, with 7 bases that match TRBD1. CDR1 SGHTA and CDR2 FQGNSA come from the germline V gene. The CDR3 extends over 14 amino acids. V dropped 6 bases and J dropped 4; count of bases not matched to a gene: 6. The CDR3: CASRLGTANQPQHF. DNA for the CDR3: TGTGCCAGCAGGCTGGGGACAGCGAATCAGCCCCAGCATTTT.

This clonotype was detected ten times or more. CDR3 region: CASSLGGGPAYEQYF. In DNA form, the CDR3 reads TGTGCCAGCAGCCTGGGGGGCGGCCCAGCCTACGAGCAGTACTTC. J is TRBJ2-7 and V is TRBV7-2; perhaps D is TRBD1 or TRBD2 (6 bases each). Trimming pared 5 bases from V and 2 bases from J, leaving 16 bases between. In germline, CDR1 is SGHTA, CDR2 FQGNSA. The CDR3 totals 15 residues. Combining the CDR3 with reference TRBV7-2 and TRBJ2-7 gives the whole variable domain GAGVSQSPSNKVTEKGKDVELRCDPISGHTALYWYRQSLGQGLEFLIYFQGNSAPDKSGLPSDRFSAERTGGSVSTLTIQRTQQEDSAVYLCASSLGGGPAYEQYFGPGTRLTVT.

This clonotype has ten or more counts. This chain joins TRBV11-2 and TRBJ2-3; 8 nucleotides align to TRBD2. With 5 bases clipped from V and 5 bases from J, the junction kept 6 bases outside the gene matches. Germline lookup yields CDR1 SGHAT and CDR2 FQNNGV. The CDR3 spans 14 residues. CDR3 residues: CASSREGGRDTQYF. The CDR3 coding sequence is TGTGCCAGCAGCCGGGAGGGGGGCAGAGATACGCAGTATTTT.

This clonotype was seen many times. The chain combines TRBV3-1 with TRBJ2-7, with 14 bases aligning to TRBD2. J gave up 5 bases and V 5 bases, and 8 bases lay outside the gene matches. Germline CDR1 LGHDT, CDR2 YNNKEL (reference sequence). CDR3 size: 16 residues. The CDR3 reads CASSGGLAGVFNEQYF. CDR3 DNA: TGTGCCAGCAGCGGGGGACTAGCGGGAGTCTTTAACGAGCAGTACTTC.

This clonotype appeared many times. The CDR3 protein is CAISERKGGSTDTQYF. The CDR3 region has the DNA TGTGCCATCAGTGAGAGGAAGGGCGGCAGCACAGATACGCAGTATTTT. This chain links TRBV10-3 with TRBJ2-3, with unresolved D. The CDR3 has 16 amino acids. Germline V gives CDR1 ENHRY, CDR2 SYGVKD. The V end was cut by 2 bases, the J end by 0 bases, with 12 bases between.